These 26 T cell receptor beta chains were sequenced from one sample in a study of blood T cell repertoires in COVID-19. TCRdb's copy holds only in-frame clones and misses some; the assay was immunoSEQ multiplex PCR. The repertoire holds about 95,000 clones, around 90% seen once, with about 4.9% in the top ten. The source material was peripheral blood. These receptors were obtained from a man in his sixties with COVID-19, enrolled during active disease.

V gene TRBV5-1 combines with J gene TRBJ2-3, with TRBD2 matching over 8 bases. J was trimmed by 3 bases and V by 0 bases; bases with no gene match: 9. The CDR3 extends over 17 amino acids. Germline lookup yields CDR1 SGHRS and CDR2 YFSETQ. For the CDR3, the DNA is TGCGCCAGCAGCTTGGCCCGGGAGGGCCGCTATACAGATACGCAGTATTTT. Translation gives CASSLAREGRYTDTQYF.

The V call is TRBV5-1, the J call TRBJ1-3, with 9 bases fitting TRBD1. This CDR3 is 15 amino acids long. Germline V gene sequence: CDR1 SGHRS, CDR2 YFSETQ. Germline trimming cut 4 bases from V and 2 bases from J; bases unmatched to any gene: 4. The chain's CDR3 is CASSTGTGPGNTIYF. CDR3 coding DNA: TGCGCCAGCAGCACGGGGACAGGGCCTGGAAACACCATATATTTT. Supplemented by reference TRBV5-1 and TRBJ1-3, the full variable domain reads KAGVTQTPRYLIKTRGQQVTLSCSPISGHRSVSWYQQTPGQGLQFLFEYFSETQRNKGNFPGRFSGRQFSNSRSEMNVSTLELGDSALYLCASSTGTGPGNTIYFGEGSWLTVV.

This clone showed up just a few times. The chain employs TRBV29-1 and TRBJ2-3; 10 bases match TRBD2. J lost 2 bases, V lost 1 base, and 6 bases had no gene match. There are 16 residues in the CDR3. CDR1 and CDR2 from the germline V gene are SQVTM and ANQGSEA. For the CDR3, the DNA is TGCAGCGTTGAAGGGACTAGCGGAATCTACACAGATACGCAGTATTTT. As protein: CSVEGTSGIYTDTQYF.

This CDR3 is CASSNQGGQETQYF. Written as DNA, the CDR3 is TGTGCCAGCAGTAATCAGGGGGGCCAAGAGACCCAGTACTTC. The V call is TRBV6-2 or TRBV6-3, the J call TRBJ2-5; TRBD1 might be the D (7 bases). The CDR3 extends over 14 amino acids. The germline gives CDR1 MNHEY, CDR2 SVGEGT. V shed 5 bases and J shed 1 base, with 11 bases lying between them.

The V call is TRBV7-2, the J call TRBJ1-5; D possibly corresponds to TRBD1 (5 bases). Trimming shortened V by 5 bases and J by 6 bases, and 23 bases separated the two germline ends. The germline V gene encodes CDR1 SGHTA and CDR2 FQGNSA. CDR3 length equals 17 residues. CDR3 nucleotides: TGTGCCAGCAGCCCCGGACACGGGTCTTCTTCGGGTCAGCCCCAGCATTTT. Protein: CASSPGHGSSSGQPQHF.

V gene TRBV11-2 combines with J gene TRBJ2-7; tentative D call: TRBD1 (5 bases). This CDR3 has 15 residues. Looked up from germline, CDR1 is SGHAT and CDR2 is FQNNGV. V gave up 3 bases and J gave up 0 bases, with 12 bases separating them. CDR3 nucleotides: TGTGCCAGCAGCTTGCCAGGGCAGACCTCCTACGAGCAGTACTTC. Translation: CASSLPGQTSYEQYF.

The CDR3 protein is CASSHLNTEAFF. CDR3 in DNA: TGTGCCAGCAGTCACTTAAACACTGAAGCTTTCTTT. This chain connects TRBV12-3 or TRBV12-4 to TRBJ1-1; D gene ambiguous. V shed 5 bases and J shed 2 bases, with 6 bases lying between them. The length of the CDR3 is 12 residues.

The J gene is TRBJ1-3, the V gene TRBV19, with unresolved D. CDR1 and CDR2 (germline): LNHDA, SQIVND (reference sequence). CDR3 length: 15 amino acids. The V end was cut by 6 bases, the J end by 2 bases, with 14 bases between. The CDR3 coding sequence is TGTGCCAGTAGGGATTGGGGAGGGCCTGGAAACACCATATATTTT. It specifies CASRDWGGPGNTIYF.

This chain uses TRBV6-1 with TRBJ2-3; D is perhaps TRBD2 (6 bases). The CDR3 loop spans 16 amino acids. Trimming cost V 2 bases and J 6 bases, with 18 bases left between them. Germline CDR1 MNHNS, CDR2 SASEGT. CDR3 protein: CASSETVWGVKDTQYF. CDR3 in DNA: TGTGCCAGCAGTGAAACGGTTTGGGGGGTTAAGGATACGCAGTATTTT.

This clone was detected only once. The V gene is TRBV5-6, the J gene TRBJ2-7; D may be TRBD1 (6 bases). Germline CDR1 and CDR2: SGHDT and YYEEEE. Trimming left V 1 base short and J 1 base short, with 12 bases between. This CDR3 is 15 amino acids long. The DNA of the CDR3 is TGTGCCAGCAGCTTGCCGGGGACACTTTCCTACGAGCAGTACTTC. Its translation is CASSLPGTLSYEQYF.

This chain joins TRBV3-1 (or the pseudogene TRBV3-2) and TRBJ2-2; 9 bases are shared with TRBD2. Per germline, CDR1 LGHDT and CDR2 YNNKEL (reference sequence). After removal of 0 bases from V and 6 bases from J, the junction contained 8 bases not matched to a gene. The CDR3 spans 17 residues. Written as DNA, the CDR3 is TGTGCCAGCAGCCAAGATTTCCTAGCGGGATACGCCGGGGAGCTGTTTTTT. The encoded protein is CASSQDFLAGYAGELFF.

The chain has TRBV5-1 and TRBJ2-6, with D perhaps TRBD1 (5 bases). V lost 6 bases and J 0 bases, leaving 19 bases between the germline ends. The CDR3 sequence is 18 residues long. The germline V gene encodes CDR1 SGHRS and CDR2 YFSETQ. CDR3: CASTFLPLTGSGANVLTF. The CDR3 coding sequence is TGCGCCAGCACCTTCCTCCCGTTAACAGGCTCTGGGGCCAACGTCCTGACTTTC.

In DNA form, the CDR3 reads TGTGCCAGCAGCTCCGGGACCTTGGGGGACAGGAACTATGGCTACACCTTC. The encoded protein is CASSSGTLGDRNYGYTF. The chain uses TRBV7-9 and TRBJ1-2; TRBD1 agrees at 8 bases. Germline values: CDR1 SEHNR, CDR2 FQNEAQ (reference sequence). CDR3 size: 17 residues. The ends lost 4 bases at V and 2 bases at J; junction bases unmatched: 12.

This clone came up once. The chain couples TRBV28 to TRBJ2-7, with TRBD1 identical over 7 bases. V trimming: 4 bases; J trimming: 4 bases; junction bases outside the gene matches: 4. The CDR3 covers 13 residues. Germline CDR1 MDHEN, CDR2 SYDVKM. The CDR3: CASSSTGVYEQYF. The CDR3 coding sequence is TGTGCCAGCAGTTCTACAGGGGTGTACGAGCAGTACTTC.

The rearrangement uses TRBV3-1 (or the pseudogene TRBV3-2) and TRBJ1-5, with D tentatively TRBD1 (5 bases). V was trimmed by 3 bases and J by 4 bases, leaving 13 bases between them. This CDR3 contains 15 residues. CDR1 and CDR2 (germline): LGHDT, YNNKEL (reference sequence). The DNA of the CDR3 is TGTGCCAGCAGCCATGGGAGGGGAGGGAATCAGCCCCAGCATTTT. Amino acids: CASSHGRGGNQPQHF.

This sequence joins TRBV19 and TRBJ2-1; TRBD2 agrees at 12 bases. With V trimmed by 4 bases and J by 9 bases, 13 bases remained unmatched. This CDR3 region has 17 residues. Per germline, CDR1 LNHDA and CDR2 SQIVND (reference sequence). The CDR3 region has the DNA TGTGCCAGTAGTACCTTCTTCGGGACTAGCGGGCAAGGTGAGCAGTTCTTC. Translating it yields CASSTFFGTSGQGEQFF.

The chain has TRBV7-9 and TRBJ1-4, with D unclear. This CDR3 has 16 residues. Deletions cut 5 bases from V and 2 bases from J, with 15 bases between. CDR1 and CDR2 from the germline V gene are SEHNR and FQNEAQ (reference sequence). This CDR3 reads CASSPSEARTNEKLFF. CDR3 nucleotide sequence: TGTGCCAGCAGCCCCTCGGAGGCAAGGACTAATGAAAAACTGTTTTTT.

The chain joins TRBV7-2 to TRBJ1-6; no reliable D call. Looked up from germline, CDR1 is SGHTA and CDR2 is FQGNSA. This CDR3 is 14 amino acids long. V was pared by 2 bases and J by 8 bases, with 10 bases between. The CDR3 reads CASSLILVDSPLHF. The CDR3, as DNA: TGTGCCAGCAGCTTAATCCTAGTGGATTCACCCCTCCACTTT. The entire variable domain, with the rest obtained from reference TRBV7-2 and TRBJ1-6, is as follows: GAGVSQSPSNKVTEKGKDVELRCDPISGHTALYWYRQSLGQGLEFLIYFQGNSAPDKSGLPSDRFSAERTGGSVSTLTIQRTQQEDSAVYLCASSLILVDSPLHFGNGTRLTVT.

The CDR3 sequence: CASSPGLGGLDEQFF. CDR3 nucleotide sequence: TGTGCCAGTAGTCCGGGACTAGGTGGTCTGGATGAGCAGTTCTTC. The chain couples TRBV19 to TRBJ2-1, with TRBD2 identical over 8 bases. The V gene's germline CDR1 is LNHDA and CDR2 SQIVND (reference sequence). Unmatched junction bases numbered 11, after V lost 5 bases and J lost 8 bases. This CDR3 region has 15 residues.

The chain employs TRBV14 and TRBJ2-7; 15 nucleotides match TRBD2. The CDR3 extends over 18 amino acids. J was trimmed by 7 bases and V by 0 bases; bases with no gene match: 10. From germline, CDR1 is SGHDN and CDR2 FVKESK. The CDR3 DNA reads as TGTGCCAGCAGCCAAGACCTCGGGACTAGCGGGAGGAAGAGGGAGCAGTACTTC. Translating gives CASSQDLGTSGRKREQYF.

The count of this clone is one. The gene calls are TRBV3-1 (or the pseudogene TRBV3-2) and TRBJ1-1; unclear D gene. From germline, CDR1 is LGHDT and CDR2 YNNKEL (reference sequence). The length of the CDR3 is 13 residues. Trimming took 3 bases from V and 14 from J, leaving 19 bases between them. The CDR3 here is CASSHPIEPTFFF. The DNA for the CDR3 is TGTGCCAGCAGCCACCCCATTGAACCGACTTTCTTCTTT.

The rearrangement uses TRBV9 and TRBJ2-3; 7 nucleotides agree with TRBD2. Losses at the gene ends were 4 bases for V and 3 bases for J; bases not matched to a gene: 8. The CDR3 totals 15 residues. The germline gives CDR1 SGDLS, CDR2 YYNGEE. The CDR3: CASSIGAGLTDTQYF. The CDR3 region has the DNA TGTGCCAGCAGCATTGGAGCGGGATTAACAGATACGCAGTATTTT.

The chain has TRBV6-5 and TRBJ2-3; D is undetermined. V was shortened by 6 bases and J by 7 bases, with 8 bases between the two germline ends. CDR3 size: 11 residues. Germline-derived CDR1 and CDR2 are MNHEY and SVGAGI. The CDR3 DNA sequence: TGTGCCAGCAGCTATCAATATACGCAGTATTTT. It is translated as CASSYQYTQYF.

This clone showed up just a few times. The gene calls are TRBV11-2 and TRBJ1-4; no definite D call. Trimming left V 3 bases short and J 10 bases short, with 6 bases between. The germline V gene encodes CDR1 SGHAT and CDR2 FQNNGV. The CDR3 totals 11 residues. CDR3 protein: CASSFGGKLFF. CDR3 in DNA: TGTGCCAGCAGCTTCGGCGGAAAACTGTTTTTT.

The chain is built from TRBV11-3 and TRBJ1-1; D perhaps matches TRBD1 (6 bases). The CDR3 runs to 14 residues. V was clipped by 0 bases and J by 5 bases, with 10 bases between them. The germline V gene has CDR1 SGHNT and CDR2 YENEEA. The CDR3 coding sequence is TGTGCCAGCAGCTTAGATTCGCAGGGGACTGAAGCTTTCTTT. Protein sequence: CASSLDSQGTEAFF.

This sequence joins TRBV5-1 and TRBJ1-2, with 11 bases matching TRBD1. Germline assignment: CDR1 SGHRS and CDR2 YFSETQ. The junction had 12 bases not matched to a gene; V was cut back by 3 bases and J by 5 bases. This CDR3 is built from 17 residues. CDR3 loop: CASSSGQGATSNYGYTF. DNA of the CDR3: TGCGCCAGCAGCTCCGGACAGGGGGCAACCTCAAATTATGGCTACACCTTC.